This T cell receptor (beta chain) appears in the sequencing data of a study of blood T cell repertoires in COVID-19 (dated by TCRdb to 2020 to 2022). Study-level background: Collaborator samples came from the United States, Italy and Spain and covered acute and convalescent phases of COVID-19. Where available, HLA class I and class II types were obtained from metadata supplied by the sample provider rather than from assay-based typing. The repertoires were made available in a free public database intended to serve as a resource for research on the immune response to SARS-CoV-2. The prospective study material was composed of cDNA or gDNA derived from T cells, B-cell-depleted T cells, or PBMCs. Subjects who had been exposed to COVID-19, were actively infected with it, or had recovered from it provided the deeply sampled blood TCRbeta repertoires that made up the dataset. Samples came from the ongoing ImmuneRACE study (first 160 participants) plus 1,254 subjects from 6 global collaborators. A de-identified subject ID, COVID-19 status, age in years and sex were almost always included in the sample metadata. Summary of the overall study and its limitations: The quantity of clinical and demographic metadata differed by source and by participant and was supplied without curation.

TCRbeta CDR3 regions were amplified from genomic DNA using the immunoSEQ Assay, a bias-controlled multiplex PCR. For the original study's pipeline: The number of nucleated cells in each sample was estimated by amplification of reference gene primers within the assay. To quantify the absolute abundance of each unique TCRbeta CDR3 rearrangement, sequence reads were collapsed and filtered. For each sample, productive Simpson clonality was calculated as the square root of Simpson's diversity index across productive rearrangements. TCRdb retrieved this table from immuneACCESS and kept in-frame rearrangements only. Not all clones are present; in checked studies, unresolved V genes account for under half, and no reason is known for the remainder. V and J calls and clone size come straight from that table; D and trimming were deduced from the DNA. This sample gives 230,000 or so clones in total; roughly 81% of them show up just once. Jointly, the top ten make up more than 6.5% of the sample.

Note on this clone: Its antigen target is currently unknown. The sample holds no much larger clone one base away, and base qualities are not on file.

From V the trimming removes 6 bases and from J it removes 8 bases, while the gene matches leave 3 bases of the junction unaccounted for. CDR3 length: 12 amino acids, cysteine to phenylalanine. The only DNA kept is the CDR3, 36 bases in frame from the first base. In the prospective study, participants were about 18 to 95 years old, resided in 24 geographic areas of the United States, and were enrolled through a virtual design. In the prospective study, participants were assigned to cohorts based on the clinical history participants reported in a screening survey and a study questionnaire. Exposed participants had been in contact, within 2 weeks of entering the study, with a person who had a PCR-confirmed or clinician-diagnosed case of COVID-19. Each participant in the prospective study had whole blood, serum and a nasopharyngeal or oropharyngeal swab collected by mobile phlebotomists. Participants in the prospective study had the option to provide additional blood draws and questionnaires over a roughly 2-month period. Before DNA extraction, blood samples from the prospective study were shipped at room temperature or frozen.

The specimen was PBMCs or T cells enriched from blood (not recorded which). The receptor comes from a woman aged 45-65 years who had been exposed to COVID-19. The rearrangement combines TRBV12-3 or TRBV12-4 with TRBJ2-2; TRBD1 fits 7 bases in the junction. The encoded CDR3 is CASSHRGGELFF. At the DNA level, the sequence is TGTGCCAGCAGCCACAGGGGTGGGGAGCTGTTTTTT.